This T cell receptor (beta chain) was recovered during a study of T-cell reconstitution after alpha-beta-depleted transplantation in children. This clonotype came up a few times. No antigen is known for it. TCRbeta library construction was performed incorporating unique molecular identifiers. TCRdb called the PCR reads again in MiXCR, with one record for every CDR3 protein. The sample has about 510,000 distinct CDR3 sequences; over 10% are singletons. Study-wide points: Hyperexpanded clones declined; after one year, newly produced T cells mostly supplied diversity. Several hundred graft clones that had expanded were reportedly the source of alpha-beta T cells about two months after transplant.

V lost 3 bases to trimming and J lost 0 bases; unmatched junction nucleotides: 5. This CDR3 has 18 residues. The material sequenced was PBMCs, mostly from graft donor cells, taken 180 days after TCRalphabeta/CD19-depleted stem cell transplant. This TCR was recovered from a female patient aged 2-15 years who had a stem cell transplant for aplastic anemia, so the T cells may come from the graft donor. The chain links TRBV12-3 or TRBV12-4 to TRBJ2-6; 10 positions match TRBD2. CDR3 nucleotides: TGTGCCAGCAGTTTCTACGGACTAGCGGCCTCTGGGGCCAACGTCCTGACTTTC. Encoded protein: CASSFYGLAASGANVLTF.